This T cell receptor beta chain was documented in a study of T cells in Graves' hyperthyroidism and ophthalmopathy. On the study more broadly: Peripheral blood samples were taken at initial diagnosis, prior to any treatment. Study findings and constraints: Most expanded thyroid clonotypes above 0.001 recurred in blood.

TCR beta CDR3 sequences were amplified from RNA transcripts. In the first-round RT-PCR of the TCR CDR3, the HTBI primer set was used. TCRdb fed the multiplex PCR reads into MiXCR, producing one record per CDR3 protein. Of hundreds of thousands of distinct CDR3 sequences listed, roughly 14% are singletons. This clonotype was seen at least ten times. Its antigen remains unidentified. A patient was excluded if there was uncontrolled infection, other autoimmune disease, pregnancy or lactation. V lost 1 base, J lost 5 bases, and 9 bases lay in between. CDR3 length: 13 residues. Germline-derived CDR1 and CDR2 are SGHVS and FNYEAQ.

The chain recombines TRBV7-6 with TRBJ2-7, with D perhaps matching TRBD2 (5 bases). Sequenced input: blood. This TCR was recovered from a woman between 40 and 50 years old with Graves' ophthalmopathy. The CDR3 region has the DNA TGTGCCAGCAGCTTAGACCCGAGGGACGAGCAGTACTTC. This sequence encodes CASSLDPRDEQYF.